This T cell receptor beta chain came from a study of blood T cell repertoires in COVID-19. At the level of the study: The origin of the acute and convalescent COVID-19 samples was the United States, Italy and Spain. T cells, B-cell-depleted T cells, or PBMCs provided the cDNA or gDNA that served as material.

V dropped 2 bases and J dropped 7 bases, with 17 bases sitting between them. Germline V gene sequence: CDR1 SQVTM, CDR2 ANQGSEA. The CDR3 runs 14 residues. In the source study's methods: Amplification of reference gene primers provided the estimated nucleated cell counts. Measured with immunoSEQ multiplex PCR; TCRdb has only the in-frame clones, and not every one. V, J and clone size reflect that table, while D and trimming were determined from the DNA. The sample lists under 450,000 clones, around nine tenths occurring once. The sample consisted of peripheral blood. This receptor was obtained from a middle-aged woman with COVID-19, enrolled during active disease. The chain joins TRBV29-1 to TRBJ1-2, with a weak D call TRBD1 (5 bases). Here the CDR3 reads CSVENRAAQGGYTF. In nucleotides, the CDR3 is TGCAGCGTTGAAAACCGGGCCGCCCAGGGTGGCTACACCTTC.